The source of this TCR beta chain is a study of cytomegalovirus exposure and HLA in healthy donors. Whole-study findings and limits: In an earlier analysis, most TCR beta V segments were productive about 87% or about 30% of the time. CMV serostatus was the sole immune exposure information available.

The CDR3 extends over 13 amino acids. Germline values: CDR1 GTSNPN, CDR2 SVGIG (reference sequence). The V segment lost 0 bases and the J segment 15 bases; nucleotides outside the gene matches: 11. For this clone: Its antigen is currently unknown.

A multiplex PCR was run with 60 Vbeta primers and 13 Jbeta primers. Method: immunoSEQ multiplex PCR; TCRdb's copy keeps in-frame clones and lacks some. The data show 190,000 or so clones, roughly 80% seen once. V usage is TRBV30 and J usage is TRBJ2-4, with 7 bases fitting TRBD1. The sequence came from a boy younger than 18 in good health and CMV-seronegative. Sequenced sample: PBMCs. CDR3 sequence reads: CAWSVRDSLPVYF. The DNA for the CDR3 is TGTGCCTGGAGTGTACGGGACAGCCTGCCTGTGTACTTC.